The sequence of this TCR beta chain was determined in a study of OX40 agonist ivuxolimab in advanced cancers. Study overall: Cohort: around 79% men, mean age about 60, aged roughly 20 to 79.

Produced via immunoSEQ multiplex PCR; TCRdb's table is partial and in-frame only. The profile shows about 46,000 clones, roughly 88% of them singletons. CDR1 and CDR2 from the germline V gene are LGHNT and FRNRAP. V dropped 6 bases and J dropped 5 bases, with 15 bases sitting between them. This CDR3 region has 14 residues. This clone was seen only once. Its specificity is unknown. Study-level results: Dosing at 0.1 to 3.0 mg/kg was accompanied by clonal expansion of CD4+ and CD8+ blood T cells by week 6. Researchers did not establish what antigens the expanded peripheral T cells target. Some patients who did not respond also had low normalized T-cell clonal expansion.

The TCR was taken from an adult with an advanced solid tumor such as melanoma, head and neck, liver or kidney cancer. The specimen comprised CD4+ or CD8+ T cells sorted from blood, sampled in a trial of the OX40 agonist ivuxolimab. V gene TRBV12-5 combines with J gene TRBJ2-3, with D unclear. CDR3 amino acids: CASGPGAGLDTQYF. CDR3 in DNA: TGTGCTAGTGGCCCCGGAGCCGGGTTAGATACGCAGTATTTT.